This T cell receptor beta chain was sequenced in a study of tumor-infiltrating lymphocytes in primary liver carcinoma. At the level of the study: Patients were men and women aged 30 to 69 years. In every tissue type, samples returned a similar yield of roughly 3.65 to 7.5 million productive TCRbeta reads.

Without any cell sorting, roughly 18-34 mg of bulk tissue yielded co-extracted RNA and DNA. Tumor samples were assessed, and every one had over 85% viable tumor cells. A constant-region primer primed TCR beta cDNA synthesis from about 0.55 ug of total RNA. ARM-PCR was slightly modified, and three nested multiplex PCR rounds with it gave rise to the TCR beta libraries. Rounds one and two of PCR, each of around 11 cycles, were primed with TRBV1-TRBV30 forward primers and a C-beta reverse primer. TCRdb reprocessed the multiplex PCR reads with MiXCR, giving one entry per CDR3 protein. The sample contains more than 95,000 distinct CDR3 sequences, around 84% of which appear only once. At least ten counts were recorded for this clonotype. CDR3 size: 13 residues. Germline V gene sequence: CDR1 MDHEN, CDR2 SYDVKM. Trimming removed 5 bases from V and 10 bases from J, with 12 bases in between.

The sequencing input was liver tumor tissue from sampling region 3. Subset denoted: tumor region T3, left-lateral pole. This clonotype was sampled from a man aged 35-49 years with primary liver carcinoma and hepatitis B virus infection. V is TRBV28 and J is TRBJ1-6, with D perhaps TRBD1 (5 bases). The chain's CDR3 is CASSSRVDSPLHF. The CDR3 DNA sequence: TGTGCCAGCAGTAGCAGGGTGGACTCACCCCTCCACTTT. The complete variable domain, with remaining parts taken from reference TRBV28 and TRBJ1-6, reads DVKVTQSSRYLVKRTGEKVFLECVQDMDHENMFWYRQDPGLGLRLIYFSYDVKMKEKGDIPEGYSVSREKKERFSLILESASTNQTSMYLCASSSRVDSPLHFGNGTRLTVT.